This paragraph reports one TCR beta chain. Its binding antigen is unknown. The record has no base qualities; no much larger clone is one base away. Counted from cysteine to phenylalanine, this CDR3 has 14 amino acids. Only the CDR3 DNA is retained, 42 bases long and in frame from the first base. Reading the germline V gene gives CDR1 SQVTM and CDR2 ANQGSEA. Germline trimming: 7 bases from V, 5 bases from J; junction bases outside gene matches: 13. Donors were healthy HIV-negative adults with no recently reported acute infections or vaccinations. All donors were Caucasian adults living in Nashville, Tennessee, USA. CD4+ T cells were enriched through magnetic negative selection, after which naive cells were positively selected on CD45RA and the remaining negative fraction served as the memory subset. Blood was obtained by leukapheresis, after which PBMCs were separated by Ficoll-Histopaque density gradient centrifugation and cryopreserved in liquid nitrogen vapor phase. Analytical flow cytometry was used to check the purity and quantity of every magnetically sorted T cell population. From each sorted fraction, genomic DNA was isolated and quantified by UV absorbance on a Nanodrop 2000c.

Using the deep immunoSEQ assay, TCR CDR3 regions were amplified from genomic DNA by multiplex PCR. Genomic DNA extracted from each cell subset was distributed evenly over all wells of several immunoSEQ 96-well plates, and each plate served as one replicate. For sorted subsets, about 210 ng of genomic DNA, equivalent to some 30,000 T cell genomes, went into each replicate PCR. Purified libraries were measured with a Qubit 3.0 fluorometer, size-checked on a Bioanalyzer 2100, and measured again with the KAPA Library Quantification kit. A separate single-read 150-cycle Illumina NextSeq 550 flow cell was used to sequence each immunoSEQ 96-well plate. As for how the authors treated the data: Because only junctional sequences without quality scores were contained in the immunoSEQ output, filtering matching that applied to full-length reads could not be performed. To assign V/J genes and CDR3, sequences were annotated against IMGT germline references using PyIR, a Python wrapper for IgBLAST v1.9. Any read was removed if the V/J assignment was weak (E-value above 1e-6), the CDR3 was missing, or the read contained stop codons, out-of-frame junctions, or ambiguous translated residues. V3J clonotypes were defined as sequences sharing the same inferred V gene, J gene, and CDR3 amino acid sequence. The percentage overlap between two repertoires was calculated by dividing the number of shared unique clonotypes by the size of the smaller repertoire. Richness of each repertoire was evaluated using RTK rarefaction, the Chao1 estimator, and Recon v2.1 estimates of unobserved clonotypes. Generation probabilities for all TCRbeta clonotypes obtained by the gDNA method from four donors were computed using OLGA. TCRdb mirrors the immuneACCESS table, restricted to in-frame sequences. Some clones are absent from its copies; in checked studies, under half trace to an unresolved V gene, and the reason for the others is unknown. The DNA gave D and trimming, while V, J and clone size come from that table. Across this sample there are about 2.3 million clones, with 80% to 95% seen only once. 0.37% of the sample lies in the top ten.

This sample is drawn from a study of shared clonotypes between healthy human individuals (dated by TCRdb to 2018 to 2021). A note on the overall study: The cohort included three men and a couple of women between 18 and 49 years of age. For each donor, CD4 naive and CD4 memory were each run on three plates, CD8 naive on two plates, and CD8 memory on one plate. The study deeply sequenced blood TCR repertoires of several healthy adults to estimate repertoire size and the extent of clonotype sharing between individuals. Different laboratories and diverse techniques were used to prepare libraries and sequence TCR repertoires, to increase sequencing depth and limit assay-specific biases. Between about 0.8 and 9 billion PBMCs per donor were obtained by leukapheresis.

General study outcomes and caveats: Incomplete sequencing was indicated by rarefaction of sorted-subset datasets, despite the large sequencing depth. The small number of donors limited the genetic and exposure-history diversity represented. Compared with non-shared clonotypes, clonotypes shared by all four sorted-subset donors had higher generation probabilities. Pairwise subsampling led to the expectation that sequencing depth would affect the degree of clonotype sharing among donors. Naive subsets generally had larger estimated clonotype richness than memory subsets did. Sampling was limited to blood, and TCR repertoires in tissue likely differ from TCR repertoires in blood. Across a handful of donors, approximately 5% of naive CD4, roughly 3.5% of naive CD8, around 2.5% of memory CD4, and over 0.35% of memory CD8 clonotypes were shared.

This receptor was obtained from a man aged 18 to 30 in good health. Some clones in this sample may be carry-over from other donors' samples. Sequencing was done on a sample of naive CD4+ T cells from PBMCs. The cell subset or site label for this specimen denotes: CD45RA+ positively selected. The V and J genes are TRBV29-1 and TRBJ1-1; 7 bases in the junction line up with TRBD1. The nucleotide sequence reads as follows: TGCAGCGCCCAAGCGACAGGGTTCGGGACTGAAGCTTTCTTT. This gives the protein CSAQATGFGTEAFF. Extended through the reference TRBV29-1 and TRBJ1-1 proteins, this CDR3 yields the full variable domain: SAVISQKPSRDICQRGTSLTIQCQVDSQVTMMFWYRQQPGQSLTLIATANQGSEATYESGFVIDKFPISRPNLTFSTLTVSNMSPEDSSIYLCSAQATGFGTEAFFGQGTRLTVV.